This entry features one TCR beta chain sequence. Its antigen is as yet unknown. The sample belongs to a study of shared clonotypes between healthy human individuals. Study findings and constraints: It was the non-shared clonotypes that had lower generation probabilities than clonotypes shared by all four donors.

V shed 0 bases and J shed 1 base, with 9 bases lying between them. The CDR3 covers 15 residues. CDR1 MNHEY and CDR2 SMNVEV come from the germline V gene (reference sequence). Using immunoSEQ multiplex PCR, the repertoire was profiled, and TCRdb retains in-frame clones only, with some absent. Here the sample spans about a million clones, 75% being singletons. The origin of this receptor is a man between 18 and 35 years old in good health. Sequencing was performed on memory CD4+ T cells sorted from blood. The subset: CD45RA-negative fraction. The rearrangement uses TRBV27 and TRBJ1-1; no clear D gene. Here the CDR3 reads CASSLSRAGNTEAFF. In DNA, the CDR3 is TGTGCCAGCAGTTTATCCCGGGCGGGGAACACTGAAGCTTTCTTT.